The source of this T cell receptor (beta chain) is a study of CD8 T cells in ankylosing spondylitis. Findings of the study overall: Past studies reported some motif variants in reactive arthritis synovial fluid and blood. Matched synovial fluid from ankylosing spondylitis patients was reported to be enriched for disease-linked clones. Apparently characteristic of ankylosing spondylitis blood was a TCR beta motif (about eight highly homologous variants). Disease-linked clones were found to be CD8+ and relatively rare in peripheral blood.

This CDR3 is built from 16 residues. V gave up 2 bases and J gave up 4 bases; unmatched junction bases: 5. Germline values: CDR1 MGHRA, CDR2 YSYEKL. Note on this clonotype: Its target is not known.

As the method for making TCR beta libraries, quantitative 5'-RACE with molecular barcodes was used. Each CDR3 protein is one row after TCRdb ran MiXCR on the 5' RACE reads. This repertoire shows over 600,000 distinct CDR3 sequences, 15% to 20% found once; its top ten account for under 20%. The clonotype was recovered from a male donor with ankylosing spondylitis. This chain connects TRBV4-1 to TRBJ2-3; TRBD2 matches 11 bases. The sequenced material came from blood, either unsorted or a sorted T cell fraction (not recorded which). The CDR3 sequence: CASSQSSGGAADTQYF. CDR3 in DNA: TGCGCCAGCAGCCAAAGTAGCGGGGGGGCGGCAGATACGCAGTATTTT.